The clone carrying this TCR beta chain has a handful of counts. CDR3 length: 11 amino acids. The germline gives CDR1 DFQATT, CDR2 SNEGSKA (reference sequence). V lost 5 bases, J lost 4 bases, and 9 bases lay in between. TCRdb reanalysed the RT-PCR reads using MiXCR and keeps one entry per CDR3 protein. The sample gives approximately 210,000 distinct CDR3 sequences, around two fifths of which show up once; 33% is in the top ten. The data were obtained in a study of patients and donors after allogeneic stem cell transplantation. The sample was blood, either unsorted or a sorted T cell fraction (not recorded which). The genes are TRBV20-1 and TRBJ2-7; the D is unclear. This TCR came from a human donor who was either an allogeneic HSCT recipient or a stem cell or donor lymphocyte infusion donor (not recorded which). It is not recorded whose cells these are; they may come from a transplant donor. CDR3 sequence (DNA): TGCAGTGCTTCCGTCGGGTACGAGCAGTACTTC. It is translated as CSASVGYEQYF.